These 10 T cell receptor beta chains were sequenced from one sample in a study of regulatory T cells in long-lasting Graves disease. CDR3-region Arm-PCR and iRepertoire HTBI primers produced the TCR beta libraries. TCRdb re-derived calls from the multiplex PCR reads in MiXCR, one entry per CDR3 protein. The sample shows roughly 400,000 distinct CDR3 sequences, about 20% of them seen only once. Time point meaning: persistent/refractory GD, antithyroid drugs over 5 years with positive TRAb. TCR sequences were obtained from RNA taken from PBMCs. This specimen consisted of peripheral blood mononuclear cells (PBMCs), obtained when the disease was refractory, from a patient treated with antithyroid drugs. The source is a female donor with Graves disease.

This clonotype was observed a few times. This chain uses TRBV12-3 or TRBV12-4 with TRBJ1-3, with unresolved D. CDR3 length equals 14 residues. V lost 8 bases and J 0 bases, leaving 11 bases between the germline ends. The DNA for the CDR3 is TGTGCCAGCCATTACGAGAGCTCTGGAAACACCATATATTTT. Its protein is CASHYESSGNTIYF.

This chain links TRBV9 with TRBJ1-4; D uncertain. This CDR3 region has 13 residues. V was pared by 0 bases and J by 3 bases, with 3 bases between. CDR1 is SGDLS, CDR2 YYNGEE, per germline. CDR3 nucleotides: TGTGCCAGCAGCGTAGCGGCTAATGAAAAACTGTTTTTT. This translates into CASSVAANEKLFF. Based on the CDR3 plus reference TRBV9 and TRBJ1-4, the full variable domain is DSGVTQTPKHLITATGQRVTLRCSPRSGDLSVYWYQQSLDQGLQFLIQYYNGEERAKGNILERFSAQQFPDLHSELNLSSLELGDSALYFCASSVAANEKLFFGSGTQLSVL.

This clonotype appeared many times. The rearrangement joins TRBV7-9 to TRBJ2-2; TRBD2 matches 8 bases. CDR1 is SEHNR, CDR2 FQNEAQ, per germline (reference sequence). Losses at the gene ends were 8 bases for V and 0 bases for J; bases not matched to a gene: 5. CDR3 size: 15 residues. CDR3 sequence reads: CASAHSGANTGELFF. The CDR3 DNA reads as TGTGCCAGCGCCCATAGCGGGGCGAACACCGGGGAGCTGTTTTTT.

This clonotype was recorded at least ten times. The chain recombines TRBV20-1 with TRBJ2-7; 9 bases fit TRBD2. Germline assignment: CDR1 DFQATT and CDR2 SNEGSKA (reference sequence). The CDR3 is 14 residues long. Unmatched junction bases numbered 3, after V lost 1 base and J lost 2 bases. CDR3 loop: CSARVSSGTYEQYF. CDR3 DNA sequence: TGCAGTGCTAGAGTGTCTAGCGGGACCTACGAGCAGTACTTC.

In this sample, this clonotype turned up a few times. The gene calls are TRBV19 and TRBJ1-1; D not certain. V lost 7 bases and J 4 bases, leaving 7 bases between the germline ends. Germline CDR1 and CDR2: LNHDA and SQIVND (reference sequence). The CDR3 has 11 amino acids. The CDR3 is CASTRTTEAFF. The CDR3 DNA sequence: TGTGCCAGTACCCGGACCACTGAAGCTTTCTTT.

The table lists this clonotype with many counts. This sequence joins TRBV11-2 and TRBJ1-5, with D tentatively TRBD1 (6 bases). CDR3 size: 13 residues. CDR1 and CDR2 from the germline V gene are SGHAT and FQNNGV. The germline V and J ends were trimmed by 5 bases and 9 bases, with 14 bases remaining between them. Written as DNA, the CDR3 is TGTGCCAGCAGCAGGGGGGACTTGGGGCCCCAGCATTTT. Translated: CASSRGDLGPQHF.

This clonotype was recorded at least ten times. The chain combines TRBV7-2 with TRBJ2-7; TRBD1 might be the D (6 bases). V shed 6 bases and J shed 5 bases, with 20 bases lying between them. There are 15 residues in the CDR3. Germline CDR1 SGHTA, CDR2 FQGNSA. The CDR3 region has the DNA TGTGCCAGCAGAGCCGCAGGGGTGGCTTTCCACGAGCAGTACTTC. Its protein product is CASRAAGVAFHEQYF.

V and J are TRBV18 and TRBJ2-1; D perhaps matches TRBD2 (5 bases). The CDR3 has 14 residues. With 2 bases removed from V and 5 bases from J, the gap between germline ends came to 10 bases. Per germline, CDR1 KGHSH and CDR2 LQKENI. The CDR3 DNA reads TGTGCCAGCTCACCATTCACTAGTAACAATGAGCAGTTCTTC. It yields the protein CASSPFTSNNEQFF.

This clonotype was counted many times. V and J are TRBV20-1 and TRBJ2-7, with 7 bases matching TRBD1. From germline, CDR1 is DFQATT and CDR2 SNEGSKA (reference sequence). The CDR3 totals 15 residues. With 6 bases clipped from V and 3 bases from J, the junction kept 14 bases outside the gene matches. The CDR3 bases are TGCAGTGCCGCCGCTGAGGGCTCAGGGGGCTACGAGCAGTACTTC. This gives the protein CSAAAEGSGGYEQYF.

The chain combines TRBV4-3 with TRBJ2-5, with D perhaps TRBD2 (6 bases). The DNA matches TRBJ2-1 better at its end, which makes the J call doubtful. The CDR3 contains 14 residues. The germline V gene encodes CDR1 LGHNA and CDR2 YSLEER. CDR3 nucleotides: TGCGCCAGCAGCCAAGACGAGACTAGCAATGAGCAGTTCTTC. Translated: CASSQDETSNEQFF.